This TCR beta chain comes out of a study of shared clonotypes between healthy human individuals. Germline CDR1 SGHVS, CDR2 FNYEAQ. The CDR3 is made up of 16 amino acids. Unmatched junction bases numbered 6, after V lost 5 bases and J lost 0 bases. Study results and caveats: Sharing across four donors was highest in naive CD4 (roughly 5%) and lowest in memory CD8 (0.4%). Rarefaction analysis demonstrated incomplete sorted-subset sequencing notwithstanding large depth. Larger estimated richness was generally recorded for naive subsets relative to memory subsets.

Within Nashville, Tennessee resided all donors, each a Caucasian adult. Some clones are missing from TCRdb's copy, which holds only in-frame ones; the method was immunoSEQ multiplex PCR. This repertoire shows some 2 million clones, approximately 95% found once; its top ten account for approximately 0.13%. With regard to this clone: No antigen is known for it.

This TCR was sampled from a man aged 18 to 29 in good health. The chain employs TRBV7-6 and TRBJ1-4; TRBD1 matches at 7 bases. The source material was naive CD4+ T cells sorted from blood. The sample's subset: CD45RA+ positively selected. CDR3 loop: CASSMGQTATNEKLFF. The CDR3 DNA reads as TGTGCCAGCAGCATGGGACAGACTGCAACTAATGAAAAACTGTTTTTT.